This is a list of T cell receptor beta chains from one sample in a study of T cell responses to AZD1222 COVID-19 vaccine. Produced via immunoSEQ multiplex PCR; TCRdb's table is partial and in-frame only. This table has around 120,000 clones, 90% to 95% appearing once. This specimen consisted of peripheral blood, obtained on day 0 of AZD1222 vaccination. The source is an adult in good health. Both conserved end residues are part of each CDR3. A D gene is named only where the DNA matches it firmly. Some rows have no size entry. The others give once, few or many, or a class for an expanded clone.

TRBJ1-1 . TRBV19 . TGTGCCAGTAGTAAGGACACCCTAACCATGAACACTGAAGCTTTCTTT CASSKDTLTMNTEAFF
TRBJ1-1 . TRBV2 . TGTGCCAGCAGTGAACGGGGGAGGACTGAAGCTTTCTTT CASSERGRTEAFF
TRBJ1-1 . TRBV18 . TGTGCCAGCTCGCCTAATGGGAACGAGCCTAGTGAAGCTTTCTTT CASSPNGNEPSEAFF
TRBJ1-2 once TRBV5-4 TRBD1 TGTGCCAGCAGCCCAATCGGACAGGGGACATATGGCTACACCTTC CASSPIGQGTYGYTF
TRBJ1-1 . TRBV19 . TGTGCCAGTACCTCCTACAGGCACGGGGACACTGAAGCTTTCTTT CASTSYRHGDTEAFF
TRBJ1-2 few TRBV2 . TGTGCCAGCAGCGGGGGAGCTAACTATGGCTACACCTTC CASSGGANYGYTF
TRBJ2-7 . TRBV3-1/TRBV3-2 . TGTGCCAGCAGTCTACCGGGACGGTCCTACGAGCAGTACTTC CASSLPGRSYEQYF
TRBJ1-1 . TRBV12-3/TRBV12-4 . TGTGCCAGCAGTTTAGTGTCGGGCACTGAAGCTTTCTTT CASSLVSGTEAFF
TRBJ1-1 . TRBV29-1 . TGCAGCTACAAACAGAGCTTGAACACTGAAGCTTTCTTT CSYKQSLNTEAFF
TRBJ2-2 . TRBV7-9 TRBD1 TGTGCCAGCACTGGGACAGGGCAAACCGGGGAGCTGTTTTTT CASTGTGQTGELFF
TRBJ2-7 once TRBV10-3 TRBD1 TGTGCCATCAGTGGACAGGGCGACGAGCAGTACTTC CAISGQGDEQYF